The 22 T cell receptor beta chains below were found in one sample sequenced in a study of shared clonotypes between healthy human individuals. Using immunoSEQ multiplex PCR, the repertoire was profiled, and TCRdb retains in-frame clones only, with some absent. The sample lists around 2.5 million clones, 93% seen once, with 0.36% in the top ten. The sequencing sample was made of naive CD4+ T cells from PBMCs. The subset is: CD45RA+ positively selected. The receptors shown here come from a man between 18 and 29 years old in good health. Some clones in this sample may be carry-over from other donors' samples.

The CDR3 protein is CASSPLWSYTEAFF. In DNA form, the CDR3 reads TGCGCCAGCAGCCCCCTGTGGAGTTACACTGAAGCTTTCTTT. This chain links TRBV4-1 with TRBJ1-1, with unresolved D. V was trimmed by 4 bases and J by 3 bases, leaving 12 bases between them. This CDR3 is built from 14 residues. Germline V gene data show CDR1 as MGHRA and CDR2 as YSYEKL.

The J gene is TRBJ2-7, the V gene TRBV4-1, with TRBD2 matching over 8 bases. Germline V gives CDR1 MGHRA, CDR2 YSYEKL. V shed 1 base and J 3 bases; nucleotides not matched to a gene: 5. This CDR3 spans 15 amino acids. CDR3 DNA sequence: TGCGCCAGCAGCCAAGGCGGGAGGCCCAACTACGAGCAGTACTTC. It yields the protein CASSQGGRPNYEQYF.

The chain carries TRBV2 and TRBJ1-3; D remains unclear. The V and J ends lost 6 bases and 0 bases respectively, with 9 bases between them. The CDR3 is 14 amino acids. Germline V gene data show CDR1 as SNHLY and CDR2 as FYNNEI. DNA for the CDR3: TGTGCCAGCAGATTCAGTAACTCTGGAAACACCATATATTTT. Translating it yields CASRFSNSGNTIYF.

The chain is built from TRBV19 and TRBJ1-5; a possible D gene is TRBD1 (6 bases). Between the trimmed V and J ends, which lost 3 bases and 3 bases, there was a span of 12 bases. CDR3 length: 15 residues. From germline, CDR1 is LNHDA and CDR2 SQIVND (reference sequence). The CDR3 DNA follows: TGTGCCAGTAGTATGAGGGGGGCACCCAATCAGCCCCAGCATTTT. It specifies CASSMRGAPNQPQHF.

This clone was seen just once. The chain couples TRBV28 to TRBJ2-5, with 7 bases aligning to TRBD1. The CDR3 extends over 13 amino acids. CDR1 MDHEN and CDR2 SYDVKM come from the germline V gene. V lost 3 bases and J lost 8; bases outside the gene matches: 6. The CDR3, as DNA: TGTGCCAGCAGTTTTGCGGCAGGGGGAACCCAGTACTTC. It encodes CASSFAAGGTQYF. Drawing the rest from reference TRBV28 and TRBJ2-5, the complete variable domain is DVKVTQSSRYLVKRTGEKVFLECVQDMDHENMFWYRQDPGLGLRLIYFSYDVKMKEKGDIPEGYSVSREKKERFSLILESASTNQTSMYLCASSFAAGGTQYFGPGTRLLVL.

This chain connects TRBV28 to TRBJ1-5; 7 bases line up with TRBD1. CDR3 length: 16 amino acids. The trim removed 5 bases at V and 0 bases at J, leaving 7 bases unmatched. Germline loops: CDR1 MDHEN, CDR2 SYDVKM. Here the CDR3 DNA reads TGTGCCAGCAGTCCCCAGGACAGGCCTAGCAATCAGCCCCAGCATTTT. Translating gives CASSPQDRPSNQPQHF.

On this clone: The sample has other DNA sequences that encode this CDR3 too. V is TRBV6-1 and J is TRBJ2-3, with D perhaps TRBD2 (5 bases). Deletions cut 6 bases from V and 3 bases from J, with 13 bases between. Germline V gene data show CDR1 as MNHNS and CDR2 as SASEGT. The CDR3 contains 14 residues. The CDR3 region has the DNA TGTGCCAGCAGGGACCGGGCGGGTACAGATACGCAGTATTTT. This gives the protein CASRDRAGTDTQYF.

The chain recombines TRBV28 with TRBJ1-1, with D unclear. The CDR3 extends over 14 amino acids. CDR1 MDHEN and CDR2 SYDVKM come from the germline V gene. The V end was cut by 6 bases, the J end by 3 bases, with 14 bases between. The CDR3 coding sequence is TGTGCCAGCAGAGCCGCGGGTATAGACACTGAAGCTTTCTTT. The encoded protein is CASRAAGIDTEAFF.

The J gene is TRBJ2-3, the V gene TRBV7-2; TRBD2 matches 10 bases. J lost 2 bases, V lost 5 bases, and 4 bases had no gene match. Germline V gives CDR1 SGHTA, CDR2 FQGNSA. CDR3 length: 15 amino acids. CDR3 sequence reads: CASSQGLADTDTQYF. Here the CDR3 DNA reads TGTGCCAGCAGCCAAGGACTAGCGGACACAGATACGCAGTATTTT.

The genes are TRBV9 and TRBJ2-5; no clear D gene. CDR3 length: 15 amino acids. Trimming left V 0 bases short and J 2 bases short, with 11 bases between. The germline V gene has CDR1 SGDLS and CDR2 YYNGEE. The CDR3 nucleotides read TGTGCCAGCAGCGTAGACGGTGCCCTTCAAGAGACCCAGTACTTC. Protein: CASSVDGALQETQYF. Full variable domain (remainder filled in from reference TRBV9 and TRBJ2-5): DSGVTQTPKHLITATGQRVTLRCSPRSGDLSVYWYQQSLDQGLQFLIQYYNGEERAKGNILERFSAQQFPDLHSELNLSSLELGDSALYFCASSVDGALQETQYFGPGTRLLVL.

The rearrangement links TRBV4-3 to TRBJ1-4; 8 bases are shared with TRBD1. This CDR3 has 15 residues. V gave up 0 bases and J gave up 8 bases; unmatched junction bases: 5. Germline loops: CDR1 LGHNA, CDR2 YSLEER. The DNA of the CDR3 is TGCGCCAGCAGCCAAGAAGACAGGGGAAGGGAAAAACTGTTTTTT. Translating gives CASSQEDRGREKLFF.

V gene TRBV5-4 combines with J gene TRBJ2-7, with D tentatively TRBD2 (5 bases). The V end was cut by 3 bases, the J end by 4 bases, with 14 bases between. Germline assignment: CDR1 SGHNT and CDR2 YYREEE (reference sequence). This CDR3 spans 14 amino acids. CDR3 in DNA: TGTGCCAGCAGCTCCCCGGGAAAAGGGTACGAGCAGTACTTC. Its protein is CASSSPGKGYEQYF.

As DNA, the CDR3 is TGTGCCTGGACTTTGGGATCTGGACCCAATTCACCCCTCCACTTT. As protein: CAWTLGSGPNSPLHF. This rearrangement joins TRBV30 to TRBJ1-6; D not certain. CDR1 and CDR2 from the germline V gene are GTSNPN and SVGIG (reference sequence). The V gene lost 4 bases and the J gene lost 7 bases, with 17 bases spanning the gap. This CDR3 comprises 15 residues.

The V gene is TRBV5-1, the J gene TRBJ2-5; possibly TRBD2 for D (6 bases). This CDR3 has 15 residues. The germline V gene has CDR1 SGHRS and CDR2 YFSETQ. V lost 0 bases and J 4 bases, leaving 13 bases between the germline ends. The CDR3 nucleotides read TGCGCCAGCAGCTTGGCCATCGGAGGGATAGAGACCCAGTACTTC. This encodes CASSLAIGGIETQYF.

The chain's CDR3 is CASSRTAIAKNIQYF. CDR3 nucleotides: TGTGCCAGCAGCCGAACAGCCATAGCCAAAAACATTCAGTACTTC. The chain uses TRBV6-5 and TRBJ2-4; no clear D gene. Per germline, CDR1 MNHEY and CDR2 SVGAGI. This CDR3 has 15 amino acids. V was cut by 6 bases and J by 0 bases, with 12 bases left in between.

Turning to this clone: This specimen includes other DNA sequences encoding the same CDR3. The genes are TRBV18 and TRBJ2-3; no definite D call. The CDR3 has 14 residues. Germline CDR1 KGHSH, CDR2 LQKENI. Trimming cost V 2 bases and J 1 base, with 7 bases left between them. CDR3: CASSPGVGTDTQYF. The CDR3 nucleotides are TGTGCCAGCTCACCAGGGGTCGGCACAGATACGCAGTATTTT.

The chain combines TRBV6-5 with TRBJ1-1, with D maybe TRBD1 (5 bases). The CDR3 consists of 15 residues. Germline CDR1 MNHEY, CDR2 SVGAGI. V was pared by 4 bases and J by 1 base, with 13 bases between. CDR3 nucleotide sequence: TGTGCCAGCAGTTCCCTAGGGGACCCGAACACTGAAGCTTTCTTT. It specifies CASSSLGDPNTEAFF.

This clone has more than one count but fewer than ten. The CDR3 sequence: CASSIRQRNTEAFF. The DNA for the CDR3 is TGTGCCAGCAGCATAAGACAGCGGAACACTGAAGCTTTCTTT. The chain carries TRBV7-8 and TRBJ1-1; the D gene is possibly TRBD1 (5 bases). With 5 bases removed from V and 1 base from J, the gap between germline ends came to 11 bases. The CDR3 covers 14 residues. Germline loops: CDR1 SGHVS, CDR2 FQNEAQ.

This chain uses TRBV1 with TRBJ2-2; TRBD2, as called in the table, went unchecked against the DNA. TRBV1 is a listed pseudogene. There are 17 residues in the CDR3. The CDR3, as DNA: TGCACCAGCACTCCAACGACTAGCGGGAGGGGCACCGGGGAGCTGTTTTTT. Translation gives CTSTPTTSGRGTGELFF.

A note on this clone: At one boundary the junction diverges from the germline segment, which might be a read error. Other DNA sequences from this sample encode an identical CDR3 as well. V is TRBV20-1 and J is TRBJ2-7, with D tentatively TRBD2 (5 bases). The germline CDR1 and CDR2 sequences are DFQATT and SNEGSKA (reference sequence). The CDR3 covers 11 residues. CDR3 amino acids: CSAREGYEQYF. In DNA, the CDR3 is TGCAGTGCGAGAGAGGGATACGAGCAGTACTTC.

The V gene is TRBV7-7, the J gene TRBJ2-2; D unclear. CDR3 size: 13 residues. Germline V gene sequence: CDR1 SSHAT, CDR2 FNYEAQ (reference sequence). Deletions cut 5 bases from V and 4 bases from J, with 8 bases between. Written as DNA, the CDR3 is TGTGCCAGCAGCCGGGCCCTCACCGGGGAGCTGTTTTTT. This codes for CASSRALTGELFF.

The genes are TRBV11-1 and TRBJ2-5, with D perhaps TRBD2 (5 bases). The V gene's germline CDR1 is SGHAT and CDR2 FQDESV (reference sequence). The CDR3 is 14 residues long. Trimming stripped 5 bases from V and 5 bases from J, with 15 bases between. CDR3 sequence reads: CASSRDGGRETQYF. CDR3 coding DNA: TGTGCCAGCAGCCGGGATGGTGGCAGGGAGACCCAGTACTTC.